The source of this TCR beta chain is a study of blood T cell repertoires in COVID-19. Study background: COVID-19 samples from acute and convalescent phases originated in the United States, Italy and Spain. The cDNA or gDNA used as material had been derived from T cells, B-cell-depleted T cells, or PBMCs.

The V segment lost 3 bases and the J segment 12 bases; nucleotides outside the gene matches: 11. This CDR3 region has 15 residues. Germline CDR1 and CDR2: SGHAT and FQNNGV. Original data processing: The assay estimated nucleated cells by amplifying reference gene primers. Profiling relied on immunoSEQ multiplex PCR, and the TCRdb table lists in-frame clones only, not all of them. V and J calls and clone size are given by that table; D and trimming were obtained from the DNA. The data hold 120,000 to 150,000 clones, with approximately 80% observed a single time. The chain carries TRBV11-2 and TRBJ1-6; the match to TRBD1 covers 7 bases. The source of this sequence is a human donor in a cohort sampled during active COVID-19. The sample comprised peripheral blood. The CDR3 protein is CASSFNGQEVRPLHF. CDR3 in DNA: TGTGCCAGCAGCTTTAATGGACAGGAGGTCAGACCCCTCCACTTT.